This is a list of T cell receptor beta chains from one sample in a study of cytotoxic CD8 clonotypes in ibrutinib-treated CLL. This table comes from immunoSEQ multiplex PCR, and its TCRdb copy is limited to in-frame clones, with some not included. This sample has about 120,000 clones; about 58% occur once, and the top ten carry approximately 35%. Sequenced here: PBMCs, sampled after 24 months of ibrutinib treatment. These receptors were collected from a human donor with chronic lymphocytic leukemia. CDR3s include the opening cysteine and the closing phenylalanine or tryptophan. The D gene is left open where the match is weak. For some rows the clone size is stated as once, few or many, or as a class when expanded; others skip it.

d_gene: -; j_gene: TRBJ1-4; v_gene: TRBV25-1; abundance: -; CDR3nt: TGTGCCAGCAGCCAGGGACCAAACGGGAAACTGTTTTTT; CDR3aa: CASSQGPNGKLFF
d_gene: -; j_gene: TRBJ1-4; v_gene: TRBV5-8; abundance: -; CDR3nt: TGTGCCAGCAGCGTAGGACCGTCGGGTAATGAAAAACTGTTTTTT; CDR3aa: CASSVGPSGNEKLFF
d_gene: -; j_gene: TRBJ1-2; v_gene: TRBV2; abundance: many; CDR3nt: TGTGCCAGCAGCGTCCGGGGTGGGGCCAATGGCTACACCTTC; CDR3aa: CASSVRGGANGYTF
d_gene: -; j_gene: TRBJ1-1; v_gene: TRBV10-3; abundance: -; CDR3nt: TGTGCCACAATCCCGGGACGCAAGAACACTGAAGCTTTCTTT; CDR3aa: CATIPGRKNTEAFF
d_gene: TRBD1; j_gene: TRBJ1-5; v_gene: TRBV30; abundance: -; CDR3nt: TGTGCCTGGAGTCCTGGACAGGGTACTAATCAGCCCCAGCATTTT; CDR3aa: CAWSPGQGTNQPQHF
d_gene: -; j_gene: TRBJ1-5; v_gene: TRBV19; abundance: -; CDR3nt: TGTGCCAGTAGTATCCTCGGTGCAGGGAGGAATCAGCCCCAGCATTTT; CDR3aa: CASSILGAGRNQPQHF
d_gene: -; j_gene: TRBJ1-1; v_gene: TRBV7-2; abundance: once; CDR3nt: TGTGCCAGCAGCTTAGCAGGGGCGGGTACTGAAGCTTTCTTT; CDR3aa: CASSLAGAGTEAFF
d_gene: TRBD1; j_gene: TRBJ2-5; v_gene: TRBV28; abundance: -; CDR3nt: TGTGCCAGCAGTTCCGAGACAGGGGGGGAAGAGACCCAGTACTTC; CDR3aa: CASSSETGGEETQYF
d_gene: TRBD1; j_gene: TRBJ2-3; v_gene: TRBV5-6; abundance: -; CDR3nt: TGTGCCAGCAGTTCCGGGACAGGGGGCCCGAGGGGTACGCAGTATTTT; CDR3aa: CASSSGTGGPRGTQYF
d_gene: TRBD2; j_gene: TRBJ2-2; v_gene: TRBV10-3; abundance: -; CDR3nt: TGTGCCATCAGTGGGGTAGCGGGTAACGCGAACACCGGGGAGCTGTTTTTT; CDR3aa: CAISGVAGNANTGELFF
d_gene: -; j_gene: TRBJ1-6; v_gene: TRBV9; abundance: -; CDR3nt: TGTGCCAGCAGCGGGCAAAGGTCAACCACACATAATTCACCCCTCCACTTT; CDR3aa: CASSGQRSTTHNSPLHF
d_gene: TRBD2; j_gene: TRBJ2-7; v_gene: TRBV29-1; abundance: -; CDR3nt: TGCAGCGTTGCGACTAGCCCCGAGCAGTACTTC; CDR3aa: CSVATSPEQYF
d_gene: -; j_gene: TRBJ2-1; v_gene: TRBV10-2; abundance: -; CDR3nt: TGCGCCAGCAGTGTAGTTCAGCGGAACAATGAGCAGTTCTTC; CDR3aa: CASSVVQRNNEQFF
d_gene: TRBD1; j_gene: TRBJ2-2; v_gene: TRBV9; abundance: few; CDR3nt: TGTGCCAGCAGCGTAGGGGCAGGGGGATCGACCGGGGAGCTGTTTTTT; CDR3aa: CASSVGAGGSTGELFF
d_gene: -; j_gene: TRBJ1-3; v_gene: TRBV7-9; abundance: -; CDR3nt: TGTGCCAGCAGCTTAACAGGGCTCTCTGGAAACACCATATATTTT; CDR3aa: CASSLTGLSGNTIYF
d_gene: TRBD1; j_gene: TRBJ1-5; v_gene: TRBV2; abundance: -; CDR3nt: TGTGCCAGCAGCAATCCAGACAGGGGGCGCGATCAGCCCCAGCATTTT; CDR3aa: CASSNPDRGRDQPQHF
d_gene: TRBD1; j_gene: TRBJ2-1; v_gene: TRBV19; abundance: -; CDR3nt: TGTGCCACTAGGGACAGGGTAATCGATGAGCAGTTCTTC; CDR3aa: CATRDRVIDEQFF
d_gene: -; j_gene: TRBJ2-2; v_gene: TRBV6-5; abundance: few; CDR3nt: TGTGCCAGCAGTTCCACTCGGGACATCATCACCGGGGAGCTGTTTTTT; CDR3aa: CASSSTRDIITGELFF
d_gene: -; j_gene: TRBJ2-3; v_gene: TRBV27; abundance: -; CDR3nt: TGTGCCAGCAGTTTAGCGATCGCTAGCACAGATACGCAGTATTTT; CDR3aa: CASSLAIASTDTQYF
d_gene: TRBD1; j_gene: TRBJ2-7; v_gene: TRBV18; abundance: -; CDR3nt: TGTGCCAGCTCACCACCGTCAGGGGGCGCCCCCTACGAGCAGTACTTC; CDR3aa: CASSPPSGGAPYEQYF
d_gene: -; j_gene: TRBJ2-5; v_gene: TRBV7-9; abundance: -; CDR3nt: TGTGCCAGCAGCTTAGCCTCGGCAGGGGTGGAGACCCAGTACTTC; CDR3aa: CASSLASAGVETQYF
d_gene: TRBD1; j_gene: TRBJ2-7; v_gene: TRBV27; abundance: once; CDR3nt: TGTGCCAGCACCTCAACAGGGGCCTACTCCTACGAGCAGTACTTC; CDR3aa: CASTSTGAYSYEQYF
d_gene: TRBD1; j_gene: TRBJ2-7; v_gene: TRBV7-9; abundance: -; CDR3nt: TGTGCCAGCAGCTTGACAGGGTACGAGCAGTACTTC; CDR3aa: CASSLTGYEQYF
d_gene: TRBD2; j_gene: TRBJ2-3; v_gene: TRBV18; abundance: -; CDR3nt: TGTGCCAGCTCACACGTAAGCGGGGGGACATTAGATACGCAGTATTTT; CDR3aa: CASSHVSGGTLDTQYF
d_gene: -; j_gene: TRBJ1-6; v_gene: TRBV25-1; abundance: few; CDR3nt: TGTGCCAGCAGTGAAGTGGGGGCGAGTTCACCCCTCCACTTT; CDR3aa: CASSEVGASSPLHF
d_gene: -; j_gene: TRBJ2-3; v_gene: TRBV7-7; abundance: -; CDR3nt: TGTGCCAGCAGCCCCCTCGACCTGGGTACGCAGTATTTT; CDR3aa: CASSPLDLGTQYF
d_gene: -; j_gene: TRBJ1-5; v_gene: TRBV5-1; abundance: -; CDR3nt: TGCGCCAGCAGCTTGGAGGGTGGGAATCAGCCCCAGCATTTT; CDR3aa: CASSLEGGNQPQHF
d_gene: TRBD2; j_gene: TRBJ2-3; v_gene: TRBV11-3; abundance: -; CDR3nt: TGTGCCAGCAGCTTAATAAGCGGGGAAGGGGATACGCAGTATTTT; CDR3aa: CASSLISGEGDTQYF
d_gene: -; j_gene: TRBJ1-3; v_gene: TRBV4-1; abundance: -; CDR3nt: TGCGCCAGCAGCCAAGATTTTGTCCCCCGCTCTGGAAACACCATATATTTT; CDR3aa: CASSQDFVPRSGNTIYF
d_gene: TRBD1; j_gene: TRBJ2-7; v_gene: TRBV6-5; abundance: -; CDR3nt: TGTGCCAGCAATCCGGGACAGCCCTACGAGCAGTACTTC; CDR3aa: CASNPGQPYEQYF
d_gene: -; j_gene: TRBJ1-5; v_gene: TRBV6-7; abundance: -; CDR3nt: TGTGCCAGCAGTTACTCGCGCTTTTGTCAGAGCATCGGTTGGAATCAGCCCCAGCATTTT; CDR3aa: CASSYSRFCQSIGWNQPQHF
d_gene: -; j_gene: TRBJ2-1; v_gene: TRBV5-4; abundance: few; CDR3nt: TGTGCCAGCAGCTTGGAACTAGTGCGCAATGAGCAGTTCTTC; CDR3aa: CASSLELVRNEQFF
d_gene: -; j_gene: TRBJ2-6; v_gene: TRBV25-1; abundance: once; CDR3nt: TGTGCCAGCAGTGAATCTACTGGGGCCAACGTCCTGACTTTC; CDR3aa: CASSESTGANVLTF
d_gene: TRBD1; j_gene: TRBJ2-7; v_gene: TRBV15; abundance: few; CDR3nt: TGTGCCACCAGCGGCCGGGACAGGGAAAGGCCGTACTTC; CDR3aa: CATSGRDRERPYF
d_gene: TRBD1; j_gene: TRBJ2-7; v_gene: TRBV7-9; abundance: -; CDR3nt: TGTGCCAGCAGCTTCTCCGGGACAGCATCCTACGAGCAGTACTTC; CDR3aa: CASSFSGTASYEQYF
d_gene: -; j_gene: TRBJ1-5; v_gene: TRBV6-6; abundance: few; CDR3nt: TGTGCCAGTTTGGGTCAGCCCCAGCATTTT; CDR3aa: CASLGQPQHF
d_gene: -; j_gene: TRBJ1-4; v_gene: TRBV20-1; abundance: few; CDR3nt: TGCAGTGGTCGGAGGGGTGAAAAACTGTTTTTT; CDR3aa: CSGRRGEKLFF
d_gene: -; j_gene: TRBJ1-5; v_gene: TRBV11-3; abundance: few; CDR3nt: TGTGCCAGCAGCGCCCTGGGGAACAATCAGCCCCAGCATTTT; CDR3aa: CASSALGNNQPQHF
d_gene: -; j_gene: TRBJ2-6; v_gene: TRBV28; abundance: -; CDR3nt: TGTGCCAGCAACCCAGGTGGGGCCTCAACCTCTGGGGCCAACGTCCTGACTTTC; CDR3aa: CASNPGGASTSGANVLTF
d_gene: TRBD2; j_gene: TRBJ2-5; v_gene: TRBV5-1; abundance: -; CDR3nt: TGCGCCAGCAGTGGGGTCGCGGGGGGGCAAGAGACCCAGTACTTC; CDR3aa: CASSGVAGGQETQYF
d_gene: TRBD2; j_gene: TRBJ2-3; v_gene: TRBV7-2; abundance: -; CDR3nt: TGTGCCAGCAGCTTAGTAGCGGGGACAGATACGCAGTATTTT; CDR3aa: CASSLVAGTDTQYF
d_gene: -; j_gene: TRBJ2-1; v_gene: TRBV7-9; abundance: -; CDR3nt: TGTGCCAGCACCTTACCTAGCTCCTACAATGAGCAGTTCTTC; CDR3aa: CASTLPSSYNEQFF
d_gene: -; j_gene: TRBJ2-4; v_gene: TRBV2; abundance: -; CDR3nt: TGTGCCAGCAGGGGGGGGCAAAACATTCAGTACTTC; CDR3aa: CASRGGQNIQYF
d_gene: -; j_gene: TRBJ1-6; v_gene: TRBV27; abundance: many; CDR3nt: TGTGCCAGCAGTCCCTCCTATAATTCACCCCTCCACTTT; CDR3aa: CASSPSYNSPLHF
d_gene: -; j_gene: TRBJ2-3; v_gene: TRBV15; abundance: few; CDR3nt: TGTGCCACCAGCAGAGGAGGGGGGCGGGTCACAGATACGCAGTATTTT; CDR3aa: CATSRGGGRVTDTQYF
d_gene: TRBD2; j_gene: TRBJ2-1; v_gene: TRBV5-1; abundance: many; CDR3nt: TGTGCCAGCAGCGGGGGGACTAGTTCTGAGCAGTTCTTC; CDR3aa: CASSGGTSSEQFF
d_gene: TRBD2; j_gene: TRBJ2-1; v_gene: TRBV27; abundance: -; CDR3nt: TGTGCCAGCAGTATAATAACGGGGACTAGTAGAGGCAATGAGCAGTTCTTC; CDR3aa: CASSIITGTSRGNEQFF
d_gene: -; j_gene: TRBJ1-3; v_gene: TRBV11-2; abundance: -; CDR3nt: TGTGCCAGCAGCTTATCAGGCTCTGGAAACACCATATATTTT; CDR3aa: CASSLSGSGNTIYF